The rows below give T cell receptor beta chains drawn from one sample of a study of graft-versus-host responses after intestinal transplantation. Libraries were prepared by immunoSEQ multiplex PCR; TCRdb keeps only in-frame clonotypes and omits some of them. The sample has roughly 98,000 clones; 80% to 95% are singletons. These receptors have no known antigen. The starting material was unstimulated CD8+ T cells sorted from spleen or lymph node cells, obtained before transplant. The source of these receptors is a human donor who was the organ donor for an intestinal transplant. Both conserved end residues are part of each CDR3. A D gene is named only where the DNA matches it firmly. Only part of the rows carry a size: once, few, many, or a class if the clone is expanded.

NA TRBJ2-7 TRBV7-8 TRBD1 TGTGCCAGCAGCTTATACTCAACAGGGGGCGGGTACGAGCAGTACTTC CASSLYSTGGGYEQYF
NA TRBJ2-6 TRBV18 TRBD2 TGTGCCAGCTCACCACCGTTTGGGAGGGGCTCTGGGGCCAACGTCCTGACTTTC CASSPPFGRGSGANVLTF
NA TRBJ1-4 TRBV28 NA TGTGCCAGCAGTTTATGGCTGGGCGCAACTAATGAAAAACTGTTTTTT CASSLWLGATNEKLFF
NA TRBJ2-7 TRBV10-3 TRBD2 TGTGCCATCGCCTCACTAGCGGGAGTGGGCGAGCAGTACTTC CAIASLAGVGEQYF
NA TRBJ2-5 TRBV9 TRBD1 TGTGCCAGCAGCGAAGAGGAACAGGGGTACCAAGAGACCCAGTACTTC CASSEEEQGYQETQYF
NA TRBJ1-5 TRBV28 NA TGTGCCAGCAGTTCCCGTCTGGGCGATCAGCCCCAGCATTTT CASSSRLGDQPQHF
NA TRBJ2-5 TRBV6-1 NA TGTGCCAGCTGGGACTTCCAAGAGACCCAGTACTTC CASWDFQETQYF
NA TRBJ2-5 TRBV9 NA TGTGCCAGCAGCGTAGGGTCCACAGGGAAAGAGACCCAGTACTTC CASSVGSTGKETQYF
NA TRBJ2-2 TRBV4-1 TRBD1 TGCGCCAGCAGCCCCGGACAGGCGAACACCGGGGAGCTGTTTTTT CASSPGQANTGELFF
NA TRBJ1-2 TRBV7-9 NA TGTGCCAGCAGCTTTGGGGGGGGCGCGTGGAGAGACTATGGCTACACCTTC CASSFGGGAWRDYGYTF
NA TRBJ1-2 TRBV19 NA TGTGCCACCGGGCTTACAGGAGCCCCCCATAACTATGGCTACACCTTC CATGLTGAPHNYGYTF
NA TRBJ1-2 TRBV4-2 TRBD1 TGTGCCAGCAGCCAAAGAGGGGGCTTCTTCGTCAACTATGGCTACACCTTC CASSQRGGFFVNYGYTF
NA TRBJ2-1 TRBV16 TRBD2 TGTGCCAGCAGCCAATCGAGGCTAGCGGGAGGCCAGAGCTCCTACAATGAGCAGTTCTTC CASSQSRLAGGQSSYNEQFF
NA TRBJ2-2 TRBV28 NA TGTGCCAGCAGTTATCCCGCGGCCGGGGAGCTGTTTTTT CASSYPAAGELFF
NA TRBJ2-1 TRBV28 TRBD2 TGTGCCAGCAGTTCGACTAGCGGGATAACCAATGAGCAGTTCTTC CASSSTSGITNEQFF
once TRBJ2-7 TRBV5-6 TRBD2 TGTGCCAGCAGCTTCGGGGGGGCCTACGAGCAGTACTTC CASSFGGAYEQYF
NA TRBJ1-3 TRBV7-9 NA TGTGCCAGCAGCTCACCCGACGCGGGGTCTTCTGGAAACACCATATATTTT CASSSPDAGSSGNTIYF
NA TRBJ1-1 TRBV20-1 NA TGCAGGTTAGATGCGAACACTGAAGCTTTCTTT CRLDANTEAFF
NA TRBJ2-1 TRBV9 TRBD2 TGTGCCAGCAGCCTTAGCGGGACCCCCTACAATGAGCAGTTCTTC CASSLSGTPYNEQFF
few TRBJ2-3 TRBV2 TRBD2 TGTGCCAGCAGTGAAGCGGAGACTAGCGGGGACGCAGATACGCAGTATTTT CASSEAETSGDADTQYF
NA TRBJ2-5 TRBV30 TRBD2 TGTGCCTGGACCCAAGCGGGGGGGCCAGAGACCCAGTACTTC CAWTQAGGPETQYF
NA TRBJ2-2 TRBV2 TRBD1 TGTGCCAGCACGGGACAGGGGCCCGGGGAGCTGTTTTTT CASTGQGPGELFF
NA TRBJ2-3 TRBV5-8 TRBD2 TGTGCCAGCAGCTTTGGGCTAGCGGGAGTTTTTCTGGGCACAGATACGCAGTATTTT CASSFGLAGVFLGTDTQYF
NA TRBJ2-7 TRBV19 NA TGTGCCAGTAGTTCAGCGGTTGGATTTAACGAGCAGTACTTC CASSSAVGFNEQYF
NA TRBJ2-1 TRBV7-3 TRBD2 TGTGCCAGCAGCTTAGCGGGGGGGCCGAGGAATGAGCAGTTCTTC CASSLAGGPRNEQFF
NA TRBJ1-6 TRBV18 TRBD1 TGTGCCAGCTCACCGCCAGGGGGTGGCTCCTATAATTCACCCCTCCACTTT CASSPPGGGSYNSPLHF
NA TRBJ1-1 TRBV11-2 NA TGTGCCAGCAGCTTTTCTCGTGTGGCGAGGTCTCTTGGCACTGAAGCTTTCTTT CASSFSRVARSLGTEAFF